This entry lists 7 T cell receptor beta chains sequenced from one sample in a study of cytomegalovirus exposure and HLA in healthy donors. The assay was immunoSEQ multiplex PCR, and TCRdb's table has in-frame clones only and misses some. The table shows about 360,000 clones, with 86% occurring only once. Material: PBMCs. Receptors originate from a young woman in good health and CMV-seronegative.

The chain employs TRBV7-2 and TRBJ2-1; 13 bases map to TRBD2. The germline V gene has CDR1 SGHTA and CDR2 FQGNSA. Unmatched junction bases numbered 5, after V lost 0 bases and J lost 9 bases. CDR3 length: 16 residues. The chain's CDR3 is CASSLAGTSGTGEQFF. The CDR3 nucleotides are TGTGCCAGCAGCTTAGCCGGGACTAGCGGGACCGGTGAGCAGTTCTTC. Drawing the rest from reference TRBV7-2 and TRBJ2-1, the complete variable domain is GAGVSQSPSNKVTEKGKDVELRCDPISGHTALYWYRQSLGQGLEFLIYFQGNSAPDKSGLPSDRFSAERTGGSVSTLTIQRTQQEDSAVYLCASSLAGTSGTGEQFFGPGTRLTVL.

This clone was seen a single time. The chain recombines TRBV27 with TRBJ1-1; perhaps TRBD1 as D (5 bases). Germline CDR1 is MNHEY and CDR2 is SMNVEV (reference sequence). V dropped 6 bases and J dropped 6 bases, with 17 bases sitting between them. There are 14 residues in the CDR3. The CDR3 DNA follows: TGTGCCAGCAGCTACCTTGGCAGGGCTGCTGAAGCTTTCTTT. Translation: CASSYLGRAAEAFF.

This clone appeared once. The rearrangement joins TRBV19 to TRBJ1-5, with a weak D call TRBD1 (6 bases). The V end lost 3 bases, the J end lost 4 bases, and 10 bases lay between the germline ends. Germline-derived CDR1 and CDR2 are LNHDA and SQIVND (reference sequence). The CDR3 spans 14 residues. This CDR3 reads CASSIRDINQPQHF. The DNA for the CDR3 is TGTGCCAGTAGTATCCGGGACATTAATCAGCCCCAGCATTTT. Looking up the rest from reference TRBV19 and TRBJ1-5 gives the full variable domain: DGGITQSPKYLFRKEGQNVTLSCEQNLNHDAMYWYRQDPGQGLRLIYYSQIVNDFQKGDIAEGYSVSREKKESFPLTVTSAQKNPTAFYLCASSIRDINQPQHFGDGTRLSIL.

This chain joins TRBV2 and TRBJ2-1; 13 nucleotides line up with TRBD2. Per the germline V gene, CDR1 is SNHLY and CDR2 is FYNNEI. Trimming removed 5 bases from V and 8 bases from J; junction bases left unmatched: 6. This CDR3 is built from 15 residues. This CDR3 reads CASSRLAGGRDEQFF. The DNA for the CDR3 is TGTGCCAGCAGTCGACTAGCGGGGGGCCGCGATGAGCAGTTCTTC.

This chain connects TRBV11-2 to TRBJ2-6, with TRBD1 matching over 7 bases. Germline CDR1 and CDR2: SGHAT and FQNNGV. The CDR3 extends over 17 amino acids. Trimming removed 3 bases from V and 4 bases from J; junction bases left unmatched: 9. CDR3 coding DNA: TGTGCCAGCAGCTTTCCTTACAGGGGTTCAGGGGCCAACGTCCTGACTTTC. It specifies CASSFPYRGSGANVLTF. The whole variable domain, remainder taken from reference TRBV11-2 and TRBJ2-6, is EAGVAQSPRYKIIEKRQSVAFWCNPISGHATLYWYQQILGQGPKLLIQFQNNGVVDDSQLPKDRFSAERLKGVDSTLKIQPAKLEDSAVYLCASSFPYRGSGANVLTFGAGSRLTVL.

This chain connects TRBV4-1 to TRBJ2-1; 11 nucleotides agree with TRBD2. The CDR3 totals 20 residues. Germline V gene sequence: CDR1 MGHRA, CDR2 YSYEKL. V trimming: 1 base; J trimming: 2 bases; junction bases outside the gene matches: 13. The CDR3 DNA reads TGCGCCAGCAGCCAAGGAATAAGGACTAGCGGGTCTCCGGCCTACAATGAGCAGTTCTTC. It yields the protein CASSQGIRTSGSPAYNEQFF.

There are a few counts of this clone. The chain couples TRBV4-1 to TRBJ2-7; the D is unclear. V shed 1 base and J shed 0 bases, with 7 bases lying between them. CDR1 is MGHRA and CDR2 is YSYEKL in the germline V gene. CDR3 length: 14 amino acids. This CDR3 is CASSQGRSSYEQYF. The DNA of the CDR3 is TGCGCCAGCAGCCAAGGACGGAGCTCCTACGAGCAGTACTTC.